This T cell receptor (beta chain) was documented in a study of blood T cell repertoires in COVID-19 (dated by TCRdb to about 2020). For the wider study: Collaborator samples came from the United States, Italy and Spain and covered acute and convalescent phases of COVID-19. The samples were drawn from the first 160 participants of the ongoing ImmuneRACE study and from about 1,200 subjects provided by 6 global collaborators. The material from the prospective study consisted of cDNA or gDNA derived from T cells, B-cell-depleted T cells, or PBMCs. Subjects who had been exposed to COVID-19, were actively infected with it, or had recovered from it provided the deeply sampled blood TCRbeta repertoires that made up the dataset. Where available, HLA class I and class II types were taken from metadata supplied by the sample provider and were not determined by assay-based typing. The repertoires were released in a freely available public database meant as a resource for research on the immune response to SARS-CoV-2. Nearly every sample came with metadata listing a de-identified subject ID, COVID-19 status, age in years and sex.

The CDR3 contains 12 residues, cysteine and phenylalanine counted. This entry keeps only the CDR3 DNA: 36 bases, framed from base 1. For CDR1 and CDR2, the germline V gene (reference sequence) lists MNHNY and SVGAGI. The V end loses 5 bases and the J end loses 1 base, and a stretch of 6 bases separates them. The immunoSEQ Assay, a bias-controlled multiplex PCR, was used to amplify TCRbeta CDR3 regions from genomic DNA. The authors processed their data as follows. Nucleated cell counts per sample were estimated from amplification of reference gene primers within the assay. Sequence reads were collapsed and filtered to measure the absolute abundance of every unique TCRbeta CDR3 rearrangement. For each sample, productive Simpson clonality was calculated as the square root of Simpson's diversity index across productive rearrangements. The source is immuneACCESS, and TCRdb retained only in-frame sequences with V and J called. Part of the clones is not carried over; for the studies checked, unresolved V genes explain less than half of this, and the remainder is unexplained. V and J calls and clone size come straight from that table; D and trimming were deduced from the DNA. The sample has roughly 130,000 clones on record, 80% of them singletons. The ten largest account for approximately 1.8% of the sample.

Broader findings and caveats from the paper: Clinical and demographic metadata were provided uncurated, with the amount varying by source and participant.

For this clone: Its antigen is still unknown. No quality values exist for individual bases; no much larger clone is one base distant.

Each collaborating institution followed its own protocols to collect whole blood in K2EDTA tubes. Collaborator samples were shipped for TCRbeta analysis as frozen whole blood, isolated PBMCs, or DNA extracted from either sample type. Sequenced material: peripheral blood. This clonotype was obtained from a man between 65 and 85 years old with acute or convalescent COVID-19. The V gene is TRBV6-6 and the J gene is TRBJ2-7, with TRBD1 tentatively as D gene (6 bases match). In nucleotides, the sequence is TGTGCCAGCAGTCAGGGGTCCTACGAGCAGTACTTC. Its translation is CASSQGSYEQYF.